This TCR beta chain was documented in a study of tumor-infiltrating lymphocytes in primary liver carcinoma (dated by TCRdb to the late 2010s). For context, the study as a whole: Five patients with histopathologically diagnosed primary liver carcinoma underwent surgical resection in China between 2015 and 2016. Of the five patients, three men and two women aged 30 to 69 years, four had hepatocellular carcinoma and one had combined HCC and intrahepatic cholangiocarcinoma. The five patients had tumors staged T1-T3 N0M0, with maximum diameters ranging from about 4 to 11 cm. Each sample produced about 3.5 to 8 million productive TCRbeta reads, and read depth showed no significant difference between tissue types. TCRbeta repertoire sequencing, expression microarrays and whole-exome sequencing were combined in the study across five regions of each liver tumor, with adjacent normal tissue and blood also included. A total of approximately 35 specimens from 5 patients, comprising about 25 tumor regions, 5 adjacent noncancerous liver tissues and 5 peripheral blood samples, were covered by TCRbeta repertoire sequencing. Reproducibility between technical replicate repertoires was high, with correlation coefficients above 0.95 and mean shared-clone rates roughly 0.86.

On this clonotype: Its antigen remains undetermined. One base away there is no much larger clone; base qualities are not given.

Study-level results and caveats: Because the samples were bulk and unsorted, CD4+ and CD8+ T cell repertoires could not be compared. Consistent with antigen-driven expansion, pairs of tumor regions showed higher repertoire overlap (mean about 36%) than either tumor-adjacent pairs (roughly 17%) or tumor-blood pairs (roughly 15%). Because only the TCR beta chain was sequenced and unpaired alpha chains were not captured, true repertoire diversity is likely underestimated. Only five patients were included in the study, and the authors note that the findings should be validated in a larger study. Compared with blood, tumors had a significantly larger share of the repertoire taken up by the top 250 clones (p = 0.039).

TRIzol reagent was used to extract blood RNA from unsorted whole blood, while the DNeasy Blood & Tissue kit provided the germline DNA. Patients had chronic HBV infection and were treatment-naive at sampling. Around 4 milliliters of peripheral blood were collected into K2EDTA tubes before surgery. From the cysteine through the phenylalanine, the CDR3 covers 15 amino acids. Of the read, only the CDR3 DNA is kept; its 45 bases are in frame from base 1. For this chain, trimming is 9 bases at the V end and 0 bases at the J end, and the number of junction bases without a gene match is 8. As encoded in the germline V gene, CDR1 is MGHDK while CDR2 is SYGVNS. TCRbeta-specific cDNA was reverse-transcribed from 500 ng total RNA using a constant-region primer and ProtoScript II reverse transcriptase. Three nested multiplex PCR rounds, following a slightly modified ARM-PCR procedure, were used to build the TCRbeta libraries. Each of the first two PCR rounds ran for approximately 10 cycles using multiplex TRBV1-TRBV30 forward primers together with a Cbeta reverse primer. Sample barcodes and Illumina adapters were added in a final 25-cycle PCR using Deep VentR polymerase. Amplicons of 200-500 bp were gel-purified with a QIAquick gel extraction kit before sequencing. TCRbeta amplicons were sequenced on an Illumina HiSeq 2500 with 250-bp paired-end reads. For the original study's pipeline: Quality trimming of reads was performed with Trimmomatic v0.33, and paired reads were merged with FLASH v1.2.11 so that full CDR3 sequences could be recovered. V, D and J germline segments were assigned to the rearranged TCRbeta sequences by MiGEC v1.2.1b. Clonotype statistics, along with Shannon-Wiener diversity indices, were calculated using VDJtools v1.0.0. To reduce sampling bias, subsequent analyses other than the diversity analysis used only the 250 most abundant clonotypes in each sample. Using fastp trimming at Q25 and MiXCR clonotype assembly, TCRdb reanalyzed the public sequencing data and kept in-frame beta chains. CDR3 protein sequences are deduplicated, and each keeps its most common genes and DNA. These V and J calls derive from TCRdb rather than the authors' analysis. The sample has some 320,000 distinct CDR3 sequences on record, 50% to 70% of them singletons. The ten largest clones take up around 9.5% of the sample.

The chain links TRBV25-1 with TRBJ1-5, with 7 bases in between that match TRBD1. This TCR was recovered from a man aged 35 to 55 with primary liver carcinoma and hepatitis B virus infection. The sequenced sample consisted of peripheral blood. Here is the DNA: TGTGCCAGGGAGGGACAGTTGGATAGCAATCAGCCCCAGCATTTT. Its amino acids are CAREGQLDSNQPQHF.